This T cell receptor beta chain was recorded in a study of blood T cell repertoires in COVID-19. Only in-frame clones appear in the TCRdb table, and some are missing; sequencing was by immunoSEQ multiplex PCR. The repertoire holds tens of thousands of clones, with around 90% as singletons. Sequencing used peripheral blood. The TCR originated in a man between 50 and 59 years old with active or convalescent COVID-19.

The CDR3 loop reads CASSPGDRDDYGYTF. CDR3 DNA: TGTGCCAGCAGTCCGGGGGACAGGGACGACTATGGCTACACCTTC. V gene TRBV28 combines with J gene TRBJ1-2; TRBD1 matches at 9 bases. CDR1 MDHEN and CDR2 SYDVKM come from the germline V gene. The CDR3 extends over 15 amino acids. The trim removed 5 bases at V and 3 bases at J, leaving 7 bases unmatched.